These 8 T cell receptor beta chains were sequenced from one sample in a study of T cells after yellow fever vaccination. Via MiXCR, TCRdb re-called the 5' RACE reads, giving one row per CDR3 protein. The data hold 250,000 to 300,000 distinct CDR3 sequences, with about 5.2% observed a single time. Material: CD4+ T cells sorted from PBMCs, obtained on the day of the yellow fever booster vaccination. The receptors were gathered from a man between 18 and 35 years old who received the YFV17D yellow fever vaccine.

The chain couples TRBV7-3 to TRBJ2-2, with a weak D call TRBD2 (6 bases). V was clipped by 5 bases and J by 5 bases, with 15 bases between them. CDR3 length equals 15 residues. CDR1 SGHTA and CDR2 FQGTGA come from the germline V gene. CDR3 region: CASSPDAGRTGELFF. CDR3 nucleotide sequence: TGTGCCAGCAGCCCCGACGCGGGGCGGACCGGGGAGCTGTTTTTT.

This clonotype occurred many times. The CDR3 DNA reads as TGTGCCAGCAGCTCCAGGGGGCGCATTACAGATACGCAGTATTTT. Its protein product is CASSSRGRITDTQYF. V and J are TRBV7-2 and TRBJ2-3; 8 bases are shared with TRBD1. There are 15 residues in the CDR3. The V gene's germline CDR1 is SGHTA and CDR2 FQGNSA. V was pared by 4 bases and J by 3 bases, with 6 bases of the junction left unmatched. The variable domain in full, completed from reference TRBV7-2 and TRBJ2-3, reads GAGVSQSPSNKVTEKGKDVELRCDPISGHTALYWYRQSLGQGLEFLIYFQGNSAPDKSGLPSDRFSAERTGGSVSTLTIQRTQQEDSAVYLCASSSRGRITDTQYFGPGTRLTVL.

V is TRBV11-2 and J is TRBJ2-7; 10 nucleotides line up with TRBD1. The V gene end was trimmed by 1 base and the J gene end by 5 bases; junction bases not matched to a gene: 11. The CDR3 has 17 amino acids. Germline values: CDR1 SGHAT, CDR2 FQNNGV. CDR3 residues: CASSLVWGTGVFHEQYF. CDR3 bases: TGTGCCAGCAGCTTAGTATGGGGGACAGGGGTGTTCCACGAGCAGTACTTC.

This clonotype occurred a few times. The genes are TRBV18 and TRBJ2-3; D might be TRBD2 (6 bases). Germline CDR1 is KGHSH and CDR2 is LQKENI. This CDR3 comprises 16 residues. V lost 4 bases and J 1 base, leaving 15 bases between the germline ends. The CDR3 sequence: CASSRGTGDRTDTQYF. The CDR3 DNA reads as TGTGCCAGCTCACGGGGGACGGGAGACCGCACAGATACGCAGTATTTT.

J is TRBJ2-7 and V is TRBV11-2, with 7 bases that match TRBD2. The CDR3 is 15 residues long. CDR1 and CDR2 from the germline V gene are SGHAT and FQNNGV. Trimming cost V 4 bases and J 3 bases; bases outside gene matches: 9. This CDR3 reads CASSSGLRSSYEQYF. The DNA of the CDR3 is TGTGCCAGCAGCTCGGGACTACGCTCAAGCTACGAGCAGTACTTC.

This clonotype was recorded a few times. The chain uses TRBV5-4 and TRBJ1-2; maybe TRBD1 (6 bases). Germline values: CDR1 SGHNT, CDR2 YYREEE (reference sequence). V lost 1 base to trimming and J lost 5 bases, with 9 bases between them. The CDR3 has 13 amino acids. CDR3 DNA sequence: TGTGCCAGCAGCTTGTGGCAGGGGTATGGCTACACCTTC. This codes for CASSLWQGYGYTF.

This clonotype was observed at least ten times. This chain links TRBV24-1 with TRBJ2-3; 11 nucleotides align to TRBD1. Germline values: CDR1 KGHDR, CDR2 SFDVKD. V lost 4 bases, J lost 4 bases, and 9 bases stayed unmatched. The CDR3 is made up of 17 amino acids. The chain's CDR3 is CATSDTGQGAASDTQYF. The CDR3 region has the DNA TGTGCCACCAGTGACACCGGACAGGGGGCGGCTTCAGATACGCAGTATTTT.

This clonotype showed up many times. The chain employs TRBV7-3 and TRBJ2-4; D gene unclear. Per germline, CDR1 SGHTA and CDR2 FQGTGA. V dropped 1 base and J dropped 5 bases, with 6 bases sitting between them. This CDR3 region has 13 residues. The CDR3 reads CASSLKGENIQYF. The CDR3 DNA follows: TGTGCCAGCAGCTTAAAAGGAGAAAACATTCAGTACTTC.